The 17 T cell receptor beta chains given below trace back to one sample, sequenced in a study of shared clonotypes between healthy human individuals. Measured with immunoSEQ multiplex PCR; TCRdb has only the in-frame clones, and not every one. Here the sample spans roughly 810,000 clones, around 96% being singletons. CD45RO-negative, CCR7-selected cells formed the naive CD8 fraction, which excluded terminally differentiated effector memory CD45RA+ cells. The specimen was naive CD8+ T cells sorted from blood. The origin of the receptors is a man between 25 and 39 years old in good health.

The chain couples TRBV2 to TRBJ1-1; the match to TRBD1 covers 10 bases. The junction had 18 bases not matched to a gene; V was cut back by 6 bases and J by 8 bases. The CDR3 is 17 amino acids. Germline values: CDR1 SNHLY, CDR2 FYNNEI. CDR3 sequence reads: CASRRMPGQGLEWEAFF. The CDR3 bases are TGTGCCAGCAGACGGATGCCGGGACAGGGGTTGGAGTGGGAAGCTTTCTTT.

V gene TRBV7-7 combines with J gene TRBJ2-5; D remains ambiguous. The CDR3 loop spans 13 amino acids. Germline CDR1 is SSHAT and CDR2 is FNYEAQ (reference sequence). The V end lost 4 bases, the J end lost 3 bases, and 9 bases lay between the germline ends. CDR3 amino acids: CASSSRREETQYF. The DNA of the CDR3 is TGTGCCAGCAGCTCCAGGCGAGAAGAGACCCAGTACTTC.

This chain connects TRBV9 to TRBJ2-3; D remains unclear. The germline V gene has CDR1 SGDLS and CDR2 YYNGEE. The CDR3 covers 14 residues. V was shortened by 0 bases and J by 1 base, with 6 bases between the two germline ends. The CDR3 protein is CASSVGYGTDTQYF. The CDR3 DNA is TGTGCCAGCAGCGTAGGGTACGGCACAGATACGCAGTATTTT.

To note about this clone: Other DNA sequences in the sample encode the same CDR3. The rearrangement joins TRBV29-1 to TRBJ2-7; D call uncertain. The CDR3 extends over 12 amino acids. With 4 bases removed from V and 0 bases from J, the gap between germline ends came to 7 bases. From germline, CDR1 is SQVTM and CDR2 ANQGSEA. The CDR3 DNA follows: TGCAGCGTTGTGGGCAACTCCTACGAGCAGTACTTC. As protein: CSVVGNSYEQYF.

The V gene is TRBV4-1, the J gene TRBJ1-2, with 8 bases identical to TRBD1. The CDR3 is made up of 16 amino acids. Germline assignment: CDR1 MGHRA and CDR2 YSYEKL. The V segment lost 0 bases and the J segment 2 bases; nucleotides outside the gene matches: 5. This CDR3 reads CASSQDRTGPNYGYTF. In nucleotides, the CDR3 is TGCGCCAGCAGCCAAGATCGGACAGGGCCCAACTATGGCTACACCTTC.

The chain uses TRBV30 and TRBJ1-5; tentative D call: TRBD1 (6 bases). This CDR3 contains 15 residues. Between the trimmed V and J ends, which lost 2 bases and 0 bases, there was a span of 11 bases. CDR1 is GTSNPN and CDR2 is SVGIG in the germline V gene (reference sequence). CDR3 loop: CAWSPDSHSNQPQHF. CDR3 nucleotide sequence: TGTGCCTGGAGTCCGGACAGCCATAGCAATCAGCCCCAGCATTTT. The variable domain in full, completed from reference TRBV30 and TRBJ1-5, reads SQTIHQWPATLVQPVGSPLSLECTVEGTSNPNLYWYRQAAGRGLQLLFYSVGIGQISSEVPQNLSASRPQDRQFILSSKKLLLSDSGFYLCAWSPDSHSNQPQHFGDGTRLSIL.

V and J are TRBV7-2 and TRBJ1-3, with D possibly being TRBD1 (5 bases). The V gene lost 5 bases and the J gene lost 4 bases, with 6 bases spanning the gap. Germline assignment: CDR1 SGHTA and CDR2 FQGNSA. The CDR3 totals 12 residues. The CDR3 DNA reads as TGTGCCAGCAGCAACAGGGGAAACACCATATATTTT. Its translation: CASSNRGNTIYF.

V gene TRBV27 combines with J gene TRBJ2-1; 9 bases fit TRBD2. This CDR3 comprises 14 residues. Germline values: CDR1 MNHEY, CDR2 SMNVEV (reference sequence). V dropped 2 bases and J dropped 8; count of bases not matched to a gene: 4. The CDR3 nucleotides read TGTGCCAGCAGTTTACCGGGACTAGCATATGAGCAGTTCTTC. Translated, it gives CASSLPGLAYEQFF.

Written as DNA, the CDR3 is TGTGCCAGCAGCCCGGGGGGGGCGTTTGAGCAGTTCTTC. The encoded protein is CASSPGGAFEQFF. The chain combines TRBV7-9 with TRBJ2-1; 8 nucleotides align to TRBD2. Germline trimming cut 5 bases from V and 9 bases from J; bases unmatched to any gene: 6. Germline V CDR1 and CDR2: SEHNR, FQNEAQ (reference sequence). This CDR3 has 13 amino acids.

This clone has a single count. J is TRBJ2-7 and V is TRBV19, with D perhaps matching TRBD1 or TRBD2 (5 bases each). Germline V gives CDR1 LNHDA, CDR2 SQIVND (reference sequence). V gave up 4 bases and J gave up 5 bases, with 15 bases separating them. The CDR3 has 14 residues. CDR3 coding DNA: TGTGCCAGTAGTAGTTACGGGGCAGGCGACGAGCAGTACTTC. As protein: CASSSYGAGDEQYF.

The chain joins TRBV28 to TRBJ1-1; D ambiguous. The germline V gene has CDR1 MDHEN and CDR2 SYDVKM. The ends were cut back, 8 bases at V and 6 bases at J, with 10 bases in the middle. The CDR3 consists of 11 residues. CDR3 sequence (DNA): TGTGCCAGCCGAGGGTTTGCTGAAGCTTTCTTT. It yields the protein CASRGFAEAFF.

The genes are TRBV19 and TRBJ1-5; D is ambiguous. The CDR3 is 15 amino acids. Germline values: CDR1 LNHDA, CDR2 SQIVND (reference sequence). V lost 2 bases and J 1 base, leaving 9 bases between the germline ends. The CDR3 protein is CASSIRTVSNQPQHF. The CDR3 DNA is TGTGCCAGTAGTATAAGGACGGTGAGCAATCAGCCCCAGCATTTT.

Comment on this clone: This specimen includes other DNA sequences encoding the same CDR3. This chain links TRBV5-1 with TRBJ2-1; D unresolved. The V and J ends lost 0 bases and 0 bases respectively, with 10 bases between them. Germline CDR1 is SGHRS and CDR2 is YFSETQ. This CDR3 region has 16 residues. CDR3: CASSLATTGSYNEQFF. CDR3 sequence (DNA): TGCGCCAGCAGCTTGGCCACGACGGGCTCCTACAATGAGCAGTTCTTC.

This chain joins TRBV27 and TRBJ2-7; D possibly corresponds to TRBD1 (5 bases). V was trimmed by 5 bases and J by 5 bases, leaving 13 bases between them. Germline CDR1 MNHEY, CDR2 SMNVEV (reference sequence). This CDR3 has 13 residues. CDR3 DNA sequence: TGTGCCAGCAGTGACAGACCCTGGGACGAGCAGTACTTC. This codes for CASSDRPWDEQYF.

Worth noting for this clone: The sample contains more than one DNA sequence encoding this CDR3. The chain couples TRBV6-5 to TRBJ2-1; D ambiguous. V dropped 0 bases and J dropped 8 bases, with 8 bases sitting between them. The CDR3 length is 13 residues. In germline, CDR1 is MNHEY, CDR2 SVGAGI. The CDR3 region is CASSYSNLDEQFF. The CDR3 nucleotides read TGTGCCAGCAGTTACTCGAATCTGGATGAGCAGTTCTTC.

Concerning this clone: Other nucleotide sequences in the sample specify the same CDR3. This chain links TRBV7-9 with TRBJ1-2, with 9 nucleotides matching TRBD1. The J segment lost 6 bases and the V segment lost 1 base, leaving 0 bases of the junction unmatched. The CDR3 sequence is 13 residues long. Germline CDR1 is SEHNR and CDR2 is FQNEAQ (reference sequence). In nucleotides, the CDR3 is TGTGCCAGCAGCTTAGGGACAGGGGATGGCTACACCTTC. It specifies CASSLGTGDGYTF.

The chain carries TRBV18 and TRBJ2-7; D not resolved. This CDR3 has 12 amino acids. The germline V gene encodes CDR1 KGHSH and CDR2 LQKENI. V gave up 1 base and J gave up 8 bases, with 9 bases separating them. The chain's CDR3 is CASSPQGVQQYF. The CDR3 DNA follows: TGTGCCAGCTCACCACAGGGTGTGCAGCAGTACTTC. Full variable domain (missing parts from reference TRBV18 and TRBJ2-7): NAGVMQNPRHLVRRRGQEARLRCSPMKGHSHVYWYRQLPEEGLKFMVYLQKENIIDESGMPKERFSAEFPKEGPSILRIQQVVRGDSAAYFCASSPQGVQQYFGPGTRLTVT.